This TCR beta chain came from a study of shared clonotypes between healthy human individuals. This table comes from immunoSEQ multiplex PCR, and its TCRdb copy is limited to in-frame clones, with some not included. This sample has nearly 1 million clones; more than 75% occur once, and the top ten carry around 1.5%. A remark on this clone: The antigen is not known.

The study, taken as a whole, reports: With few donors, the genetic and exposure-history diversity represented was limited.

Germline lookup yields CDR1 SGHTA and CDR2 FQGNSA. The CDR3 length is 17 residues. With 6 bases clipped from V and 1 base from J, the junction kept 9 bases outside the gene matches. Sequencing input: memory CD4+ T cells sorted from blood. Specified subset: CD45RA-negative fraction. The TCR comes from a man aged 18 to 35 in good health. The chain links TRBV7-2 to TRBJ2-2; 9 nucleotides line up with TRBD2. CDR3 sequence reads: CASRSPGAGGNTGELFF. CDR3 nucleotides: TGTGCCAGCAGGTCGCCCGGAGCGGGAGGGAACACCGGGGAGCTGTTTTTT.